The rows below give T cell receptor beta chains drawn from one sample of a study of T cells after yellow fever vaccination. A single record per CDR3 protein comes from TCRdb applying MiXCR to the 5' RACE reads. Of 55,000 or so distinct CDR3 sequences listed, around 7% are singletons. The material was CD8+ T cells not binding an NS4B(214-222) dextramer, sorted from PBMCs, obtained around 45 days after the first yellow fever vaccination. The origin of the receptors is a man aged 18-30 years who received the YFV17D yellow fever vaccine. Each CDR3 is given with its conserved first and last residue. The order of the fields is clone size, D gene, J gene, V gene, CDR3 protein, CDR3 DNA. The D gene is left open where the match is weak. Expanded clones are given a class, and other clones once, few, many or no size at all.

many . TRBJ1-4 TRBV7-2 CASSLGISGEKLFF TGTGCCAGCAGCTTAGGGATCTCGGGTGAAAAACTGTTTTTT
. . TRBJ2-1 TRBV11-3 CASSSPGTANEQFF TGTGCCAGCAGCTCCCCCGGGACGGCCAATGAGCAGTTCTTC
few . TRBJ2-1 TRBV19 CACSPSYRGGVYNEQFF TGTGCCTGTAGCCCGAGCTACAGGGGGGGCGTCTACAATGAGCAGTTCTTC
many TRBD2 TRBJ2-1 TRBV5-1 CASSFDLAGFYNEQFF TGCGCCAGCAGCTTTGACCTAGCGGGGTTCTACAATGAGCAGTTCTTC
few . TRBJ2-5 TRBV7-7 CASSLTVSGTQYF TGTGCTAGCAGCTTGACAGTGAGTGGGACCCAGTACTTC
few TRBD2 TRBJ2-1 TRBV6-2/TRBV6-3 CASSYSPWTSGHEQFF TGTGCCAGCAGTTACTCGCCCTGGACTAGCGGACATGAGCAGTTCTTC
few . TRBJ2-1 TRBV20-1 CSARSKEGRATYNEQFF TGCAGTGCTAGATCCAAAGAGGGCAGGGCCACCTACAATGAGCAGTTCTTC
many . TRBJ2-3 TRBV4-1 CASSQRQGITDTQYF TGCGCCAGCAGTCAGAGGCAGGGCATAACAGATACGCAGTATTTT
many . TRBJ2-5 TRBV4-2 CASSQDLSQGEETQYF TGTGCCAGCAGCCAAGATCTGTCCCAGGGTGAAGAGACCCAGTACTTC
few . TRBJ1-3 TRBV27 CASSRYSTVSGNTIYF TGTGCCAGCAGTCGATATTCGACAGTCTCTGGAAACACCATATATTTT
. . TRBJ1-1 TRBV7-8 CASSFGTTTEAFF TGTGCCAGCAGCTTCGGGACAACCACTGAAGCTTTCTTT
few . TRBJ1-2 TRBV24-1 CATTNNYGYTF TGTGCCACCACTAACAACTATGGCTACACCTTC
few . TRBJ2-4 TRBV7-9 CASSLVSSQNIQYF TGTGCCAGCAGCTTAGTATCCTCTCAGAACATTCAGTACTTC
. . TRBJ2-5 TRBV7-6 CASSLPPQETQYF TGTGCCAGCAGCCTTCCCCCACAAGAGACCCAGTACTTC
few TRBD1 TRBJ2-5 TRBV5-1 CASSSGQGWILDQETQYF TGCGCCAGCAGCTCCGGACAGGGGTGGATCTTAGATCAAGAGACCCAGTACTTC
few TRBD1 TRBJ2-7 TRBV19 CASSIPGQGGEQYF TGTGCCAGTAGTATTCCGGGACAGGGGGGCGAGCAGTACTTC
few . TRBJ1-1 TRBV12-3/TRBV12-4 CASTPWVGTEAFF TGTGCCAGCACCCCGTGGGTGGGCACTGAAGCTTTCTTT
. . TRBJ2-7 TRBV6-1 CASSVDDSYEQYF TGTGCCAGCAGTGTGGACGATTCCTACGAGCAGTACTTC
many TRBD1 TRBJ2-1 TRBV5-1 CASSLEGAPDEQFF TGCGCCAGCAGCTTGGAGGGGGCCCCCGATGAGCAGTTCTTC
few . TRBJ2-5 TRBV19 CASSSWSQETQYF TGTGCCAGTAGCTCGTGGAGTCAAGAGACCCAGTACTTC
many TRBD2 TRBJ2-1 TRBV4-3 CASSQTLLGLADNEQFF TGCGCCAGCAGCCAAACCCTACTAGGACTAGCCGACAATGAGCAGTTCTTC
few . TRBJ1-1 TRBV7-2 CASSFFHNPNTEAFF TGTGCCAGCAGCTTCTTTCACAACCCGAACACTGAAGCTTTCTTT
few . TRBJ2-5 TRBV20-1 CSAPLVNEETQYF TGCAGTGCACCGCTAGTTAATGAAGAGACCCAGTACTTC
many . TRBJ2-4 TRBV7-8 CASSFQRLGGIQYF TGTGCCAGCAGCTTCCAACGACTAGGAGGCATTCAGTACTTC
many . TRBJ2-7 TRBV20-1 CSARTGTLTYEQYF TGCAGTGCTAGAACCGGGACGTTGACCTACGAGCAGTACTTC
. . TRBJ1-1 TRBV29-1 CSVEEGQAFF TGCAGCGTTGAGGAGGGACAAGCTTTCTTT
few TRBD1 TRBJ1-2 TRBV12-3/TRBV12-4 CASRHYPPTGALWPYTF TGTGCCAGCAGGCATTATCCCCCGACAGGGGCCCTATGGCCTTACACCTTC
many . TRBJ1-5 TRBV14 CASSNGYQPQHF TGTGCCAGCAGCAACGGGTACCAGCCCCAGCATTTT
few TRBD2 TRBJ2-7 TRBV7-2 CASSFYAGVSYEQYF TGTGCCAGCAGCTTTTACGCGGGGGTCTCCTACGAGCAGTACTTC